This T cell receptor beta chain is from a study of CXCR3-negative and CXCR3-positive naive CD8 T cells. Findings and limits, study-wide: In cryopreserved cells, CXCR3 expression partially decreased, and fresh PBMCs were used in most assays. In CXCR3-positive naive cells, the TRB CDR3s were more hydrophobic than in CXCR3-negative naive cells.

With UMI labels, 5' RACE was used to prepare the TRB cDNA libraries. TCRdb reprocessed the 5' RACE reads, with one entry per CDR3 protein and no DNA. The specimen's table records about 120,000 distinct CDR3 sequences. Sorting was done in triplicate for each CD8+ T cell subset (about 300,000 cells each). Germline V gene lookup returns CDR1 SGHVS and CDR2 FNYEAQ. The CDR3 covers 14 residues. As concerns this clonotype: Its antigen remains unknown.

The sequenced sample was naive CXCR3+ CD8+ T cells from blood. Subset indicated: CD45RO-CCR7+CD27+CD95- naive CD8+ T cells expressing CXCR3 (TNR3+). The receptor was isolated from a human donor in good health. Some clones in this sample may be carry-over from other donors' samples. The V and J genes are TRBV7-6 and TRBJ2-7. The CDR3 sequence is CASSTGQGPYEQYF.